This TCR beta chain originates from a study of post-analysis software for immune sequencing data. The overall study: In terms of disease course, relapsing-remitting, secondary progressive and progressive-relapsing multiple sclerosis were included. Study findings and constraints: Patients carried five TRBV segments more frequently than controls did, and TRBV5-6, TRBV5-1 and TRBV20-1 were among them. Strong same-batch co-clustering of samples appeared with F measure clustering. Patients with multiple sclerosis recorded significantly lower normalized Chao1 diversity than controls, the study found.

About this clonotype itself: Its antigen is unidentified.

Prepared TCR beta cDNA libraries contained unique molecular identifiers. TCRdb re-called the PCR reads through MiXCR, storing one row per CDR3 protein. This table has fewer than 900,000 distinct CDR3 sequences, 46% appearing once. Germline V CDR1 and CDR2: SEHNR, FQNEAQ (reference sequence). V dropped 5 bases and J dropped 3; count of bases not matched to a gene: 7. This CDR3 comprises 17 residues. The sequencing input was blood. The chain has TRBV7-9 and TRBJ2-3, with 14 bases lining up with TRBD2. This TCR was sampled from a girl under 18 with multiple sclerosis. The CDR3 reads CASSGSGLAGETDTQYF. DNA of the CDR3: TGTGCCAGCAGCGGATCGGGACTAGCGGGAGAAACAGATACGCAGTATTTT.